These 12 T cell receptor beta chains were sequenced from one sample in a study of blood T cells in healthy people across ages. The second PCR ran about 6 to 12 cycles with a sample-barcoded 5' primer and J-beta primers. From the 5' RACE reads, TCRdb called clonotypes with MiXCR, one entry per CDR3 protein. The sample lists roughly 1,800,000 distinct CDR3 sequences; about 50% were seen once. Sequenced input: blood. Receptors originate from a middle-aged woman in good health.

The chain combines TRBV6-1 with TRBJ2-1; 9 bases are a match to TRBD1. Germline values: CDR1 MNHNS, CDR2 SASEGT. There are 15 residues in the CDR3. V lost 6 bases and J lost 3; bases outside the gene matches: 6. The CDR3 nucleotides are TGTGCCAGCAGGAAACAGGGGGCCAACTACAATGAGCAGTTCTTC. Its translation is CASRKQGANYNEQFF.

The chain recombines TRBV27 with TRBJ2-4; 9 bases match TRBD1. The J call may be incorrect, as the DNA end agrees better with TRBJ2-7. The CDR3 sequence is 14 residues long. Germline V gene sequence: CDR1 MNHEY, CDR2 SMNVEV (reference sequence). CDR3 region: CASTTGTGLYEQYF. The CDR3 DNA sequence: TGTGCCAGCACCACCGGGACAGGGCTGTACGAGCAGTACTTC.

This rearrangement joins TRBV4-1 to TRBJ2-5, with D possibly TRBD1 on 5 matching bases. The CDR3 length is 17 residues. CDR1 and CDR2 (germline): MGHRA, YSYEKL. V was clipped by 4 bases and J by 0 bases, with 18 bases between them. The CDR3 reads CASSRTPMTANQETQYF. The CDR3 nucleotides read TGCGCCAGCAGCCGTACGCCCATGACAGCGAACCAAGAGACCCAGTACTTC.

The rearrangement uses TRBV27 and TRBJ2-5, with 8 nucleotides matching TRBD1. CDR3 size: 14 residues. V lost 2 bases and J lost 9; bases outside the gene matches: 8. Per the germline V gene, CDR1 is MNHEY and CDR2 is SMNVEV (reference sequence). The CDR3: CASSLNGQGWAQYF. DNA for the CDR3: TGTGCCAGCAGTTTAAACGGACAGGGCTGGGCCCAGTACTTC.

J is TRBJ2-5 and V is TRBV20-1; maybe TRBD1 (5 bases). The CDR3 is 13 residues long. Germline V CDR1 and CDR2: DFQATT, SNEGSKA (reference sequence). V was pared by 5 bases and J by 3 bases, with 13 bases between. The CDR3 region is CSALQGFEETQYF. DNA of the CDR3: TGCAGTGCTCTTCAGGGATTTGAAGAGACCCAGTACTTC.

This clonotype was seen more than once but under ten times. The V gene is TRBV29-1, the J gene TRBJ2-7; no clear D. Between the trimmed V and J ends, which lost 4 bases and 6 bases, there was a span of 10 bases. Germline loops: CDR1 SQVTM, CDR2 ANQGSEA. This CDR3 contains 11 residues. As DNA, the CDR3 is TGCAGCGTTGTCGACCCCGGCGAGCAGTACTTC. Its protein is CSVVDPGEQYF.

This clonotype was seen ten or more times. A much larger clone lies a single base off, so this may be a read error. The chain uses TRBV18 and TRBJ2-1; D perhaps matches TRBD2 (6 bases). Germline V lookup: CDR1 KGHSH, CDR2 LQKENI. This CDR3 is built from 16 residues. V was shortened by 2 bases and J by 0 bases, with 11 bases between the two germline ends. CDR3 bases: TGTGCCAGCTCACCATCTGACGGGGGCTCCTACAATGAGCAGTTCTTC. Protein: CASSPSDGGSYNEQFF.

The rearrangement joins TRBV27 to TRBJ2-7, with D unclear. This CDR3 has 13 amino acids. Between the trimmed V and J ends, which lost 5 bases and 2 bases, there was a span of 10 bases. Germline CDR1 MNHEY, CDR2 SMNVEV (reference sequence). CDR3 DNA: TGTGCCAGCAGTCATGGGGTCACCTACGAGCAGTACTTC. Its protein is CASSHGVTYEQYF.

In its sample, this clonotype was seen many times. The gene calls are TRBV6-5 and TRBJ2-7; D perhaps matches TRBD2 (6 bases). The J call may be in error: the DNA end matches TRBJ2-5 better. Germline V CDR1 and CDR2: MNHEY, SVGAGI. This CDR3 region has 15 residues. DNA of the CDR3: TGTGCCAGCAGTTACTCAAGACTAGTGGGGGGGACCCAGTACTTC. Its protein is CASSYSRLVGGTQYF.

The rearrangement uses TRBV4-3 and TRBJ1-1; D is unclear. In germline, CDR1 is LGHNA, CDR2 YSLEER. V lost 0 bases and J lost 0, with 11 bases in between. This CDR3 contains 16 residues. The CDR3 is CASSQDLATVNTEAFF. In nucleotides, the CDR3 is TGCGCCAGCAGCCAAGATTTGGCTACCGTGAACACTGAAGCTTTCTTT.

The chain recombines TRBV4-2 with TRBJ2-5; tentative D call: TRBD2 (6 bases). This CDR3 contains 18 residues. Trimming took off 4 bases at V and 3 bases at J, with 24 bases between the two ends. Germline V gene data show CDR1 as LGHNA and CDR2 as YNFKEQ. The DNA of the CDR3 is TGTGCCAGCAGCCGCTCATTAGGCGGGACGACGGGCAAAGAGACCCAGTACTTC. This codes for CASSRSLGGTTGKETQYF.

This clonotype was observed a few times. The V and J genes are TRBV7-8 and TRBJ2-3, with TRBD2 matching over 7 bases. In germline, CDR1 is SGHVS, CDR2 FQNEAQ. After removal of 5 bases from V and 4 bases from J, the junction contained 9 bases not matched to a gene. The CDR3 totals 15 residues. The CDR3 sequence is CASSISGEFADTQYF. The CDR3 region has the DNA TGTGCCAGCAGCATAAGCGGGGAATTTGCAGATACGCAGTATTTT.